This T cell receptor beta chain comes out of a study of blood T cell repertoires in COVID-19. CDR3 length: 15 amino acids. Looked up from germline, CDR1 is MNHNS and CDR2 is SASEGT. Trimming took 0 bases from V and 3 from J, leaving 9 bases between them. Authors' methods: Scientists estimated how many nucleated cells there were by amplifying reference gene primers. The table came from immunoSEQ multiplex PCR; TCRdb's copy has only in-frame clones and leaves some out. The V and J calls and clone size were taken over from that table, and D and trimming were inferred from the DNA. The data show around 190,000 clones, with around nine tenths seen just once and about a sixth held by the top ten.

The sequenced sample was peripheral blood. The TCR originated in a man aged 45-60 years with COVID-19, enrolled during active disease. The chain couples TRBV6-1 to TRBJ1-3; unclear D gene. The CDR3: CASSEALTGGNTIYF. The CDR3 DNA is TGTGCCAGCAGTGAAGCGCTGACGGGTGGAAACACCATATATTTT.